Sequencing of this T cell receptor beta chain was carried out in a study of T cells in Graves' hyperthyroidism and ophthalmopathy. Study-level information: The blood sample was taken at first diagnosis, before treatment began.

Amplification of TCR beta CDR3 regions was performed using RNA transcripts as template. The HTBI primer set was used in a first-round RT-PCR of the TCR CDR3. TCRdb re-derived calls from the multiplex PCR reads in MiXCR, one entry per CDR3 protein. The top ten clones hold approximately 8% of a sample with hundreds of thousands of distinct CDR3 sequences, around 14% of them seen once. Across 18 months, stable Graves' hyperthyroidism was marked by no progression to ophthalmopathy. V lost 6 bases, J lost 7 bases, and 19 bases lay in between. Germline CDR1 is MNHNS and CDR2 is SASEGT. The CDR3 consists of 15 residues.

The TCR originated in a woman between 18 and 29 years old with Graves' hyperthyroidism. The chain recombines TRBV6-1 with TRBJ2-4; D is possibly TRBD2 (5 bases). The sample was blood. DNA of the CDR3: TGTGCCAGCAGCCCCGGGGTCTGGCTTCAGAACATTCAGTACTTC. Translation gives CASSPGVWLQNIQYF.